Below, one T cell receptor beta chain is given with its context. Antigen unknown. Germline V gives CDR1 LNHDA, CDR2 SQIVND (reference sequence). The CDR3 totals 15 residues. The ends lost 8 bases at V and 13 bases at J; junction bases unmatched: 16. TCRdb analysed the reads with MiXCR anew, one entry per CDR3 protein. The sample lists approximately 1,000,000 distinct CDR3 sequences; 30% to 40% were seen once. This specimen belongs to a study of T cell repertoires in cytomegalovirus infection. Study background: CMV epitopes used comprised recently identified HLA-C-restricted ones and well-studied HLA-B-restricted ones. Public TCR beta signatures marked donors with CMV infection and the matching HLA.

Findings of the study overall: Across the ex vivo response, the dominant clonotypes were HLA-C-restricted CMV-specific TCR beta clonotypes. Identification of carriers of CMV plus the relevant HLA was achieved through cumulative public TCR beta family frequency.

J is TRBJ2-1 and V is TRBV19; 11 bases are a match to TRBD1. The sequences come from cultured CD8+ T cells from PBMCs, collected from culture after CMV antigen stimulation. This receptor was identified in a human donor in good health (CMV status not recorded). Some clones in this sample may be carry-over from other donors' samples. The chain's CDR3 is CASLSGTGGPGAQFF. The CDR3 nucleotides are TGTGCCAGTCTCTCCGGGACAGGGGGTCCCGGCGCCCAGTTCTTC.